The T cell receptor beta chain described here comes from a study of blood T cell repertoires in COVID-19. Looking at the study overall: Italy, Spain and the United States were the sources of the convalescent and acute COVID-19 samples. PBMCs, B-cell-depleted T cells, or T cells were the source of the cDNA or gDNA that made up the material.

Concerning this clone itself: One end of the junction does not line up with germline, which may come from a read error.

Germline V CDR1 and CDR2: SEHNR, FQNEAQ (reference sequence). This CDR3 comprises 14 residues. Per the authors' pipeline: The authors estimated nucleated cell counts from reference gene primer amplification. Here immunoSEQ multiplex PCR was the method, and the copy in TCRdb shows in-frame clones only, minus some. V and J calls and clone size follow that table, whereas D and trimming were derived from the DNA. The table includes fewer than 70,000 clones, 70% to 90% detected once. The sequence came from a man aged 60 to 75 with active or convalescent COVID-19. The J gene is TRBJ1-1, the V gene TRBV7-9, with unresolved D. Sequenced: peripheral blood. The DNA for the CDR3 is TGTGCCAGCAGCACCCGGACGGGGAACGCTGAAGCTTTCTTT. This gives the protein CASSTRTGNAEAFF.